The clone carrying this TCR beta chain was seen at least ten times. After removal of 4 bases from V and 8 bases from J, the junction contained 4 bases not matched to a gene. Per the germline V gene, CDR1 is WNHNN and CDR2 is SYGVQD (reference sequence). The length of the CDR3 is 13 residues. This sample's TCRbeta library carried unique molecular identifier barcodes. TCRdb used MiXCR to reprocess the PCR reads, holding one entry per CDR3 protein. Of about 640,000 distinct CDR3 sequences listed, roughly 17% were seen once; the top ten hold 1.1%. The entry originates in a study of T-cell reconstitution after alpha-beta-depleted transplantation in children.

The sample consisted of PBMCs from the stem cell graft donor, taken from the stem cell graft. The receptor's source is a human donor who donated a stem cell graft to a child with acute myeloid leukemia. The rearrangement joins TRBV10-1 to TRBJ1-5; 8 bases map to TRBD1. The CDR3 bases are TGCGCCAGCAGTGCGGACAGGGCTGAGCCCCAGCATTTT. Its protein is CASSADRAEPQHF.